The 5 T cell receptor beta chains below come from one sample, sequenced in a study of blood T cell repertoires in COVID-19. Some clones are missing from TCRdb's copy, which holds only in-frame ones; the method was immunoSEQ multiplex PCR. The sample carries some 15,000 clones, 90% recorded once. The sequenced sample consisted of peripheral blood. The source of these receptors is a human donor in a cohort sampled during active COVID-19.

The V gene is TRBV2, the J gene TRBJ2-7; tentatively, D is TRBD1 (5 bases). Germline values: CDR1 SNHLY, CDR2 FYNNEI. The length of the CDR3 is 15 residues. Trimming shortened V by 2 bases and J by 0 bases, and 11 bases separated the two germline ends. In nucleotides, the CDR3 is TGTGCCAGCAGTGAAATGGGGCAGGGCTCCTACGAGCAGTACTTC. It translates to CASSEMGQGSYEQYF.

The genes are TRBV15 and TRBJ1-6, with D uncertain. The CDR3 is made up of 14 amino acids. Germline V gives CDR1 LNHNV, CDR2 YYDKDF (reference sequence). V lost 4 bases and J lost 4, with 8 bases in between. The CDR3 here is CATSTQSYNSPLHF. The CDR3 DNA sequence: TGTGCCACCAGCACACAGAGTTATAATTCACCCCTCCACTTT.

This chain uses TRBV5-1 with TRBJ1-6, with unresolved D. The V gene's germline CDR1 is SGHRS and CDR2 YFSETQ. Trimming shortened V by 0 bases and J by 5 bases, and 6 bases separated the two germline ends. This CDR3 contains 14 residues. In nucleotides, the CDR3 is TGCGCCAGCAGCTTGGTGTTAGATAATTCACCCCTCCACTTT. Its translation is CASSLVLDNSPLHF. Variable domain in full (rest from reference TRBV5-1 and TRBJ1-6): KAGVTQTPRYLIKTRGQQVTLSCSPISGHRSVSWYQQTPGQGLQFLFEYFSETQRNKGNFPGRFSGRQFSNSRSEMNVSTLELGDSALYLCASSLVLDNSPLHFGNGTRLTVT.

The chain uses TRBV9 and TRBJ2-2; TRBD2 is a possible D gene (5 bases). Germline CDR1 and CDR2: SGDLS and YYNGEE. V was clipped by 4 bases and J by 5 bases, with 9 bases between them. The CDR3 is made up of 13 amino acids. CDR3 DNA: TGTGCCAGCAGCTCACGAGGGACCGGGGAGCTGTTTTTT. Protein product: CASSSRGTGELFF. The variable domain in full, completed from reference TRBV9 and TRBJ2-2, reads DSGVTQTPKHLITATGQRVTLRCSPRSGDLSVYWYQQSLDQGLQFLIQYYNGEERAKGNILERFSAQQFPDLHSELNLSSLELGDSALYFCASSSRGTGELFFGEGSRLTVL.

The V call is TRBV3-1 (or the pseudogene TRBV3-2), the J call TRBJ2-5; 12 nucleotides agree with TRBD1. This CDR3 has 17 residues. Germline V CDR1 and CDR2: LGHDT, YNNKEL (reference sequence). With 0 bases clipped from V and 5 bases from J, the junction kept 7 bases outside the gene matches. The DNA for the CDR3 is TGTGCCAGCAGCCAAGAGGGACAGGGGGCGTTAGTGGAGACCCAGTACTTC. It specifies CASSQEGQGALVETQYF.